The next 26 T cell receptor beta chains were all read from a single sample in a study of shared clonotypes between healthy human individuals. This table comes from immunoSEQ multiplex PCR, and its TCRdb copy is limited to in-frame clones, with some not included. The data show fewer than 650,000 clones, with about three quarters seen just once and approximately 12% held by the top ten. Sequences were obtained from PBMCs. These receptors all come from a woman in her thirties or forties in good health. Some clones in this sample may be carry-over from other donors' samples.

The V gene is TRBV20-1, the J gene TRBJ1-2, with D hard to call. The CDR3 is made up of 10 amino acids. Between the trimmed V and J ends, which lost 6 bases and 8 bases, there was a span of 10 bases. Germline CDR1 is DFQATT and CDR2 is SNEGSKA (reference sequence). The CDR3, as DNA: TGCAGTGCGGAGAGGGCCGGCTACACCTTC. It encodes CSAERAGYTF.

This chain uses TRBV6-5 with TRBJ2-3, with D perhaps matching TRBD2 (5 bases). This CDR3 region has 14 residues. The germline V gene has CDR1 MNHEY and CDR2 SVGAGI. With 4 bases removed from V and 4 bases from J, the gap between germline ends came to 12 bases. CDR3 coding DNA: TGTGCCAGCAGTTGGGATACGAGGGCAGATACGCAGTATTTT. It codes for CASSWDTRADTQYF.

Concerning this clone: This may be a read error: a much more frequent sequence differs by one nucleotide. This chain joins TRBV4-3 and TRBJ2-2, with 10 bases fitting TRBD2. Germline trimming cut 1 base from V and 6 bases from J; bases unmatched to any gene: 5. Germline V lookup: CDR1 LGHNA, CDR2 YSLEER. The CDR3 has 16 amino acids. The CDR3 reads CASSQVSGRGAGELFF. CDR3 nucleotides: TGCGCCAGCAGCCAAGTCAGCGGGAGGGGAGCCGGGGAGCTGTTTTTT.

V gene TRBV7-3 combines with J gene TRBJ2-7, with TRBD2 identical over 7 bases. Germline CDR1 reads SGHTA; CDR2 reads FQGTGA. J gave up 5 bases and V 1 base, and 5 bases lay outside the gene matches. The CDR3 contains 14 residues. The CDR3 DNA reads TGTGCCAGCAGCTTAAGCGGGAGAGGCGACGAGCAGTACTTC. Translating gives CASSLSGRGDEQYF.

CDR3: CASSFSGGDGELFF. The CDR3 DNA reads as TGTGCCAGCAGCTTTTCCGGAGGGGACGGGGAGCTGTTTTTT. The gene calls are TRBV11-3 and TRBJ2-2; the D gene is possibly TRBD2 (6 bases). Germline CDR1 and CDR2: SGHNT and YENEEA. V was trimmed by 3 bases and J by 7 bases, leaving 12 bases between them. The CDR3 runs 14 residues.

To note about this clone: This likely stems from a read error, as it lies one base from a far larger clone. This CDR3 is CASSSVYEQYF. CDR3 bases: TGTGCCAGCAGTTCGGTCTACGAGCAGTACTTC. The chain recombines TRBV6-5 with TRBJ2-7, with unresolved D. Trimming pared 4 bases from V and 3 bases from J, leaving 4 bases between. This CDR3 is built from 11 residues. The germline gives CDR1 MNHEY, CDR2 SVGAGI.

In regard to this clone: A much larger clonotype is one base distant, so this may be a read error. The chain links TRBV5-4 to TRBJ2-5, with 11 bases aligning to TRBD2. The trim removed 4 bases at V and 0 bases at J, leaving 2 bases unmatched. CDR3 size: 15 residues. Per germline, CDR1 SGHNT and CDR2 YYREEE (reference sequence). This chain's CDR3 is CASSQTSGNQETQYF. In nucleotides, the CDR3 is TGTGCCAGCAGCCAGACTAGCGGGAACCAAGAGACCCAGTACTTC. Full variable domain (outside the CDR3, taken from reference TRBV5-4 and TRBJ2-5): ETGVTQSPTHLIKTRGQQVTLRCSSQSGHNTVSWYQQALGQGPQFIFQYYREEENGRGNFPPRFSGLQFPNYSSELNVNALELDDSALYLCASSQTSGNQETQYFGPGTRLLVL.

V usage is TRBV14 and J usage is TRBJ2-7, with 8 nucleotides matching TRBD1. V gave up 4 bases and J gave up 2 bases; unmatched junction bases: 4. There are 14 residues in the CDR3. CDR1 SGHDN and CDR2 FVKESK come from the germline V gene. CDR3 DNA sequence: TGTGCCAGCAGCCTAACAGGGGGGACCTACGAGCAGTACTTC. It encodes CASSLTGGTYEQYF. Using reference TRBV14 and TRBJ2-7 for the parts outside the CDR3, the full variable domain is EAGVTQFPSHSVIEKGQTVTLRCDPISGHDNLYWYRRVMGKEIKFLLHFVKESKQDESGMPNNRFLAERTGGTYSTLKVQPAELEDSGVYFCASSLTGGTYEQYFGPGTRLTVT.

The V gene is TRBV6-4, the J gene TRBJ2-1; D is possibly TRBD2 (5 bases). This CDR3 has 16 residues. From germline, CDR1 is MRHNA and CDR2 SNTAGT. The ends were cut back, 0 bases at V and 4 bases at J, with 13 bases in the middle. The CDR3, as DNA: TGTGCCAGCAGTGACTCGATATTAGCGCCTTACAATGAGCAGTTCTTC. Translating gives CASSDSILAPYNEQFF.

The chain combines TRBV11-2 with TRBJ2-7; 7 bases line up with TRBD2. Germline CDR1 SGHAT, CDR2 FQNNGV. The CDR3 has 14 residues. The junction had 8 bases not matched to a gene; V was cut back by 3 bases and J by 6 bases. CDR3 nucleotide sequence: TGTGCCAGCAGCTTCCGGGACTATGACCTCGAGCAGTACTTC. Translating it yields CASSFRDYDLEQYF. The whole variable domain, remainder taken from reference TRBV11-2 and TRBJ2-7, is EAGVAQSPRYKIIEKRQSVAFWCNPISGHATLYWYQQILGQGPKLLIQFQNNGVVDDSQLPKDRFSAERLKGVDSTLKIQPAKLEDSAVYLCASSFRDYDLEQYFGPGTRLTVT.

This clone showed up just once. The chain is built from TRBV11-2 and TRBJ2-1, with 7 bases that match TRBD2. The CDR3 is made up of 17 amino acids. The V gene's germline CDR1 is SGHAT and CDR2 FQNNGV. Unmatched junction bases numbered 11, after V lost 3 bases and J lost 3 bases. The CDR3 loop is CASSLGSSGGSYNEQFF. CDR3 bases: TGTGCCAGCAGCTTGGGCTCTAGCGGAGGGAGCTACAATGAGCAGTTCTTC.

This chain links TRBV5-1 with TRBJ1-4, with no clear D. This CDR3 comprises 16 residues. Germline CDR1 reads SGHRS; CDR2 reads YFSETQ. Trimming stripped 2 bases from V and 0 bases from J, with 11 bases between. The CDR3 DNA follows: TGCGCCAGCAGCTTATATGGGCAGGCAACTAATGAAAAACTGTTTTTT. Residues: CASSLYGQATNEKLFF.

Concerning this clone itself: A far larger clone is one nucleotide away, so this likely arose from a read error. The gene calls are TRBV7-9 and TRBJ2-7; a possible D gene is TRBD2 (6 bases). This CDR3 spans 19 amino acids. Germline-derived CDR1 and CDR2 are SEHNR and FQNEAQ (reference sequence). The V end lost 5 bases, the J end lost 3 bases, and 29 bases lay between the germline ends. DNA for the CDR3: TGTGCCAGCAGCCAAGGCTCGGGTCTCCTGACGGGAGCGAACTACGAGCAGTACTTC. This translates into CASSQGSGLLTGANYEQYF.

In this sample, this clone turned up a few times. The V call is TRBV20-1, the J call TRBJ2-1; 8 bases are shared with TRBD2. Germline lookup yields CDR1 DFQATT and CDR2 SNEGSKA (reference sequence). The V segment lost 7 bases and the J segment 16 bases; nucleotides outside the gene matches: 9. This CDR3 has 10 residues. Here the CDR3 reads CSVREARLFF. In nucleotides, the CDR3 is TGCAGTGTGCGGGAGGCCCGGTTATTCTTC.

V usage is TRBV11-3 and J usage is TRBJ2-3; 8 positions agree with TRBD2. V gave up 5 bases and J gave up 0 bases; unmatched junction bases: 4. CDR1 and CDR2 (germline): SGHNT, YENEEA. The CDR3 consists of 15 residues. The CDR3 nucleotides read TGTGCCAGCAGCCGACTAGCGTCTAGCACAGATACGCAGTATTTT. It is translated as CASSRLASSTDTQYF.

V and J are TRBV18 and TRBJ1-2; D may be TRBD1 (6 bases). The V end lost 2 bases, the J end lost 4 bases, and 14 bases lay between the germline ends. The CDR3 runs 15 residues. CDR1 and CDR2 from the germline V gene are KGHSH and LQKENI. CDR3 nucleotides: TGTGCCAGCTCACCAGCTCGACAGGCCCTCTATGGCTACACCTTC. Translation: CASSPARQALYGYTF.

The chain is built from TRBV5-1 and TRBJ2-2; 9 nucleotides agree with TRBD2. The CDR3 is 15 residues long. The V gene end was trimmed by 4 bases and the J gene end by 6 bases; junction bases not matched to a gene: 7. CDR1 and CDR2 from the germline V gene are SGHRS and YFSETQ. The CDR3 protein is CASSLLGLAPGELFF. CDR3 DNA: TGCGCCAGCAGCCTCCTCGGACTAGCGCCCGGGGAGCTGTTTTTT. Full variable domain (missing parts from reference TRBV5-1 and TRBJ2-2): KAGVTQTPRYLIKTRGQQVTLSCSPISGHRSVSWYQQTPGQGLQFLFEYFSETQRNKGNFPGRFSGRQFSNSRSEMNVSTLELGDSALYLCASSLLGLAPGELFFGEGSRLTVL.

The chain joins TRBV28 to TRBJ2-7; perhaps TRBD2 as D (6 bases). The CDR3 spans 14 residues. V was trimmed by 8 bases and J by 3 bases, leaving 17 bases between them. The V gene's germline CDR1 is MDHEN and CDR2 SYDVKM. The CDR3 sequence is CASGESGLYYEQYF. As DNA, the CDR3 is TGTGCCAGCGGTGAATCGGGACTGTACTACGAGCAGTACTTC.

This sequence joins TRBV9 and TRBJ1-6; TRBD1 agrees at 8 bases. Germline CDR1 and CDR2: SGDLS and YYNGEE. The J segment lost 6 bases and the V segment lost 4 bases, leaving 6 bases of the junction unmatched. This CDR3 is 15 amino acids long. The CDR3 DNA is TGTGCCAGCAGCCCGCGGACAGGGTTTAATTCACCCCTCCACTTT. Translating gives CASSPRTGFNSPLHF.

The sample holds a few counts of this clone. The rearrangement links TRBV13 to TRBJ2-7, with 7 bases matching TRBD1. CDR1 is PRHDT, CDR2 FYEKMQ, per germline (reference sequence). The CDR3 extends over 12 amino acids. Germline trimming cut 6 bases from V and 6 bases from J; bases unmatched to any gene: 5. In nucleotides, the CDR3 is TGTGCCAGCAGAGCGACAGGGTCCGAGCAGTACTTC. It codes for CASRATGSEQYF.

This chain joins TRBV7-8 and TRBJ2-7, with 11 bases aligning to TRBD1. Losses at the gene ends were 3 bases for V and 2 bases for J; bases not matched to a gene: 3. Per the germline V gene, CDR1 is SGHVS and CDR2 is FQNEAQ. This CDR3 has 15 amino acids. The CDR3 DNA reads TGTGCCAGCAGCTTCAGGGGACAGGGGGCCTACGAGCAGTACTTC. Protein sequence: CASSFRGQGAYEQYF.

This clone was counted a single time. The rearrangement uses TRBV7-2 and TRBJ2-5; perhaps TRBD1 as D (6 bases). Trimming removed 6 bases at V and 2 bases at J, with 16 bases between. Germline loops: CDR1 SGHTA, CDR2 FQGNSA. This CDR3 has 15 residues. CDR3 region: CASRPQTGQQETQYF. The CDR3 DNA follows: TGTGCCAGCAGGCCCCAGACAGGACAACAAGAGACCCAGTACTTC.

CDR3 nucleotide sequence: TGTGCCAGCAGCTTAAACGGGGCAACCGGGGAGCTGTTTTTT. Its protein product is CASSLNGATGELFF. The chain carries TRBV7-3 and TRBJ2-2, with D perhaps being TRBD1 or TRBD2 (5 bases each). Trimming left V 1 base short and J 5 bases short, with 8 bases between. This CDR3 contains 14 residues. Germline V CDR1 and CDR2: SGHTA, FQGTGA.

J is TRBJ1-2 and V is TRBV10-1; D is uncertain. CDR1 is WNHNN, CDR2 SYGVQD, per germline (reference sequence). The CDR3 has 13 amino acids. V lost 2 bases, J lost 6 bases, and 10 bases lay in between. The CDR3 region is CASSENRNDGYTF. CDR3 in DNA: TGCGCCAGCAGTGAGAATAGGAACGATGGCTACACCTTC.

The chain carries TRBV29-1 and TRBJ2-7, with TRBD1 matching over 7 bases. Germline V gene sequence: CDR1 SQVTM, CDR2 ANQGSEA. The ends lost 0 bases at V and 6 bases at J; junction bases unmatched: 17. This CDR3 has 17 residues. CDR3 sequence reads: CSVEDRSGSGQRFEQYF. The CDR3 coding sequence is TGCAGCGTTGAAGATAGGTCGGGTTCGGGACAGCGCTTCGAGCAGTACTTC.

This clone came up once. The DNA for the CDR3 is TGTGCCAGCAGTTCAGAATTCAATAAGTGGCAGTATTTT. It yields the protein CASSSEFNKWQYF. V and J are TRBV27 and TRBJ2-3; D call uncertain. Germline-derived CDR1 and CDR2 are MNHEY and SMNVEV (reference sequence). V shed 4 bases and J shed 11 bases, with 16 bases lying between them. There are 13 residues in the CDR3.